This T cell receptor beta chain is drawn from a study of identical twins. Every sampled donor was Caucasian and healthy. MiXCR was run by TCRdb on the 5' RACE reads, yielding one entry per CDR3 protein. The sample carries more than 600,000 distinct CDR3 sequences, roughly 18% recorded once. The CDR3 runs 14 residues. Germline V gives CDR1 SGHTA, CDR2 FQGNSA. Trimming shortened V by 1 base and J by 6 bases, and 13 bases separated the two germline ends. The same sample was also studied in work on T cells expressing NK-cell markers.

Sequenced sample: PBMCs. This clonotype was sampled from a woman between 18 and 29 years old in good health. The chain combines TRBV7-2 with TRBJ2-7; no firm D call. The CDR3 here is CASSLGTLNGEQYF. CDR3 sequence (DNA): TGTGCCAGCAGCTTAGGGACCCTAAACGGCGAGCAGTACTTC.